The 5 T cell receptor beta chains below all came from one sample that was sequenced in a study of blood T cell repertoires in COVID-19 (TCRdb year 2020). Library preparation was by the immunoSEQ multiplex PCR assay. As stored in TCRdb, this immuneACCESS dataset retains in-frame rearrangements with V and J assigned. A fraction of the clones does not appear; measured against another copy, unresolved V genes explain less than half of the discrepancy, and the remainder lacks a known reason. This sample gives some 180,000 clones in total; more than 75% of them show up just once. Of the sample, roughly 2% falls within the top ten clones. The specimen sequenced was peripheral blood. Every receptor here comes from a man aged 50 to 59 who had recovered from COVID-19.

In the case of this clone: The same CDR3 is also encoded by other DNA sequences in this sample. J is TRBJ2-7 and V is TRBV11-1; perhaps TRBD2 as D (7 bases). CDR1 and CDR2 from the germline V gene are SGHAT and FQDESV (reference sequence). V was cut by 3 bases and J by 6 bases, with 9 bases left in between. CDR3 length: 12 amino acids. In DNA, the CDR3 is TGTGCCAGCAGCTTTGGGGGGGCCGAGCAGTACTTC. Amino acids: CASSFGGAEQYF. Together with reference TRBV11-1 and TRBJ2-7, the CDR3 gives the full variable domain: EAEVAQSPRYKITEKSQAVAFWCDPISGHATLYWYRQILGQGPELLVQFQDESVVDDSQLPKDRFSAERLKGVDSTLKIQPAELGDSAMYLCASSFGGAEQYFGPGTRLTVT.

The chain has TRBV13 and TRBJ2-7, with a weak D call TRBD2 (6 bases). The V end lost 0 bases, the J end lost 2 bases, and 8 bases lay between the germline ends. This CDR3 is built from 14 residues. Germline V gives CDR1 PRHDT, CDR2 FYEKMQ (reference sequence). The CDR3 DNA follows: TGTGCCAGCAGCTTAGGTAGCGGAGCCTACGAGCAGTACTTC. This gives the protein CASSLGSGAYEQYF.

As to this clone: A read error may account for a junction end that differs from germline. The chain has TRBV11-2 and TRBJ2-1, with TRBD2 identical over 13 bases. Germline V gene lookup returns CDR1 SGHAT and CDR2 FQNNGV. The CDR3 totals 15 residues. CDR3 sequence (DNA): TGTGCCAGCAGCTCCGGACTAGCGGGGGCCAATGTGCAGTTCTTC. Amino acid sequence: CASSSGLAGANVQFF.

CDR3 nucleotides: TGTGCCAGCAGCCCCCTGGACAGGGACGATTCACCCCTCCACTTT. Protein sequence: CASSPLDRDDSPLHF. The chain links TRBV13 to TRBJ1-6, with 8 nucleotides matching TRBD1. This CDR3 comprises 15 residues. Looked up from germline, CDR1 is PRHDT and CDR2 is FYEKMQ (reference sequence). V shed 5 bases, J shed 8 bases, and the junction held 8 bases outside the gene matches.

V is TRBV5-5 and J is TRBJ2-7, with TRBD2 matching 8 bases. The junction had 5 bases not matched to a gene; V was cut back by 0 bases and J by 6 bases. The CDR3 spans 14 residues. Germline assignment: CDR1 SGHKS and CDR2 YYEKEE (reference sequence). The CDR3 region is CASSLGGGSLEQYF. For the CDR3, the DNA is TGTGCCAGCAGCTTGGGCGGGGGGTCCCTCGAGCAGTACTTC. The whole variable domain, remainder taken from reference TRBV5-5 and TRBJ2-7, is DAGVTQSPTHLIKTRGQQVTLRCSPISGHKSVSWYQQVLGQGPQFIFQYYEKEERGRGNFPDRFSARQFPNYSSELNVNALLLGDSALYLCASSLGGGSLEQYFGPGTRLTVT.